The 28 T cell receptor beta chains presented below share a single source sample, sequenced in a study of T cell repertoires in cytomegalovirus infection. No antigen is known for these receptors. TCRdb independently ran MiXCR on the reads; one entry per CDR3 protein. The table includes 80,000 or so distinct CDR3 sequences, 20% to 30% detected once. The source material was CD8+ T cells from cultured PBMCs, sampled from culture after CMV antigen stimulation. These receptors all stem from a human donor in good health (CMV status not recorded). Some clones in this sample may be carry-over from other donors' samples.

This clonotype was seen a handful of times. The V gene is TRBV10-3, the J gene TRBJ2-2; 9 bases line up with TRBD1. The CDR3 extends over 17 amino acids. J gave up 2 bases and V 2 bases, and 6 bases lay outside the gene matches. The germline CDR1 and CDR2 sequences are ENHRY and SYGVKD. CDR3 DNA: TGTGCCATCAGTGAGACACAGGGGGCGTCCAACACCGGGGAGCTGTTTTTT. Its translation: CAISETQGASNTGELFF.

This clonotype has more than one count but fewer than ten. The J gene is TRBJ2-7, the V gene TRBV4-1, with TRBD2 matching over 7 bases. V lost 3 bases and J lost 6; bases outside the gene matches: 11. The CDR3 has 15 amino acids. Looked up from germline, CDR1 is MGHRA and CDR2 is YSYEKL. The CDR3 DNA sequence: TGCGCCAGCAGCCACCGGGACGGGGGAGGGAGCGAGCAGTACTTC. Translated, it gives CASSHRDGGGSEQYF.

This clonotype was detected many times. V usage is TRBV12-3 or TRBV12-4 and J usage is TRBJ1-5; D is undetermined. The CDR3 covers 15 residues. The V end lost 3 bases, the J end lost 1 base, and 10 bases lay between the germline ends. CDR3 DNA sequence: TGTGCCAGCAGTTTTTCCCCCAGGAGCAATCAGCCCCAGCATTTT. Translated: CASSFSPRSNQPQHF.

This clonotype has at least ten counts. This chain connects TRBV7-2 to TRBJ2-7; 9 bases line up with TRBD1. Germline trimming cut 5 bases from V and 4 bases from J; bases unmatched to any gene: 3. CDR1 is SGHTA, CDR2 FQGNSA, per germline. The CDR3 has 13 amino acids. Here the CDR3 DNA reads TGTGCCAGCAGCCCGGACAGGGGTTACGAGCAGTACGTC. Its translation: CASSPDRGYEQYV.

This clonotype was detected ten times or more. This sequence joins TRBV27 and TRBJ1-5; D is unclear. The CDR3 runs 15 residues. Germline assignment: CDR1 MNHEY and CDR2 SMNVEV (reference sequence). The ends were cut back, 0 bases at V and 0 bases at J, with 6 bases in the middle. CDR3 DNA: TGTGCCAGCAGTTTATCCTCCTATAGCAATCAGCCCCAGCATTTT. Amino acids: CASSLSSYSNQPQHF.

V is TRBV6-1 and J is TRBJ1-1; 8 positions agree with TRBD1. V gave up 1 base and J gave up 5 bases; unmatched junction bases: 3. This CDR3 is built from 14 residues. The V gene's germline CDR1 is MNHNS and CDR2 SASEGT. In DNA form, the CDR3 reads TGTGCCAGCAGTGAAGGCAGGGGGCGGACTGAAGCTTTCTTT. Translating gives CASSEGRGRTEAFF.

This clonotype has a count of ten or more. The V and J genes are TRBV12-3 or TRBV12-4 and TRBJ1-1, with 7 nucleotides matching TRBD1. V was clipped by 0 bases and J by 0 bases; unmatched bases: 4. The CDR3 runs to 16 residues. The CDR3 DNA sequence: TGTGCCAGCAGTTTAGCGTCGCAGGGGGTGAACACTGAAGCTTTCTTT. Its translation: CASSLASQGVNTEAFF.

This clonotype was seen a handful of times. The CDR3 protein is CSARGQGRGYTGELFF. As DNA, the CDR3 is TGCAGTGCAAGGGGTCAAGGGCGGGGGTACACCGGGGAGCTGTTTTTT. V gene TRBV20-1 combines with J gene TRBJ2-2; 7 bases map to TRBD2. In germline, CDR1 is DFQATT, CDR2 SNEGSKA (reference sequence). Trimming cost V 6 bases and J 3 bases; bases outside gene matches: 13. The CDR3 is 16 residues long.

This clonotype has a handful of counts. V usage is TRBV29-1 and J usage is TRBJ2-7; 9 bases match TRBD1. V lost 0 bases and J lost 4; bases outside the gene matches: 10. Germline assignment: CDR1 SQVTM and CDR2 ANQGSEA. The CDR3 spans 16 residues. The CDR3 protein is CSVEEGRTGDSYEQYF. In DNA, the CDR3 is TGCAGCGTTGAAGAGGGACGGACAGGGGACTCTTACGAGCAGTACTTC.

The sample holds a few counts of this clonotype. The chain has TRBV24-1 and TRBJ2-1, with 7 bases that match TRBD1. CDR1 is KGHDR and CDR2 is SFDVKD in the germline V gene. This CDR3 spans 15 amino acids. J gave up 4 bases and V 3 bases, and 5 bases lay outside the gene matches. The CDR3 DNA reads as TGTGCCACCAGTGATCCAAACAGGGGTTACAATGAGCAGTTCTTC. Protein product: CATSDPNRGYNEQFF.

The CDR3 reads CASRPVGEGGYTF. In nucleotides, the CDR3 is TGTGCCAGCAGACCCGTGGGGGAGGGAGGCTACACCTTC. V usage is TRBV12-3 or TRBV12-4 and J usage is TRBJ1-2; TRBD1 is a possible D gene (5 bases). The CDR3 is 13 amino acids. V was shortened by 6 bases and J by 8 bases, with 16 bases between the two germline ends.

This clonotype came up many times. The J gene is TRBJ2-5, the V gene TRBV27; D unresolved. The germline gives CDR1 MNHEY, CDR2 SMNVEV (reference sequence). The V end was cut by 1 base, the J end by 4 bases, with 10 bases between. The CDR3 has 14 residues. The CDR3 coding sequence is TGTGCCAGCAGTTTATGGGGTACGGGAGAGACCCAGTACTTC. Protein: CASSLWGTGETQYF.

This clonotype showed up just a few times. The chain employs TRBV9 and TRBJ2-1; D is uncertain. From germline, CDR1 is SGDLS and CDR2 YYNGEE. There are 12 residues in the CDR3. The V and J ends lost 3 bases and 3 bases respectively, with 4 bases between them. The CDR3 is CASSADYNEQFF. CDR3 coding DNA: TGTGCCAGCAGCGCGGACTACAATGAGCAGTTCTTC.

J is TRBJ1-6 and V is TRBV28, with D perhaps TRBD1 (5 bases). The V gene lost 6 bases and the J gene lost 6 bases, with 9 bases spanning the gap. The CDR3 consists of 13 residues. The germline gives CDR1 MDHEN, CDR2 SYDVKM. CDR3 DNA: TGTGCCAGCAGACAGGTTTTTAATTCACCCCTCCACTTT. Translated, it gives CASRQVFNSPLHF.

This clonotype showed up many times. The J gene is TRBJ2-3, the V gene TRBV12-5; 13 bases map to TRBD2. The CDR3 runs to 16 residues. Germline V CDR1 and CDR2: LGHNT, FRNRAP. Trimming cost V 2 bases and J 6 bases; bases outside gene matches: 5. CDR3 DNA: TGTGCTAGTGGTTTGATGGGACTAGCGGGGTGGGATACGCAGTATTTT. Encoded protein: CASGLMGLAGWDTQYF. The full variable domain, completed using reference TRBV12-5 and TRBJ2-3, is DARVTQTPRHKVTEMGQEVTMRCQPILGHNTVFWYRQTMMQGLELLAYFRNRAPLDDSGMPKDRFSAEMPDATLATLKIQPSEPRDSAVYFCASGLMGLAGWDTQYFGPGTRLTVL.

There are a few counts of this clonotype. The chain recombines TRBV11-3 with TRBJ2-1; 8 bases align to TRBD2. The germline V gene has CDR1 SGHNT and CDR2 YENEEA. Trimming removed 0 bases from V and 3 bases from J; junction bases left unmatched: 13. The CDR3 covers 19 residues. The CDR3 nucleotides read TGTGCCAGCAGCTTAGAGCGCCCGGGACTAGAGACCCTCTACAATGAGCAGTTCTTC. This sequence encodes CASSLERPGLETLYNEQFF. Full variable domain (rest looked up from reference TRBV11-3 and TRBJ2-1): EAGVVQSPRYKIIEKKQPVAFWCNPISGHNTLYWYLQNLGQGPELLIRYENEEAVDDSQLPKDRFSAERLKGVDSTLKIQPAELGDSAVYLCASSLERPGLETLYNEQFFGPGTRLTVL.

Concerning this clonotype: One end of the junction is discordant with germline, which a read error may explain. V and J are TRBV12-3 or TRBV12-4 and TRBJ2-7; 12 nucleotides match TRBD2. The CDR3 totals 15 residues. CDR3 protein: CASSLAGGPSYEQYF. CDR3 nucleotides: TGTGCCAGCAGTCTAGCGGGAGGGCCTTCTTACGAGCAGTACTTC.

This clonotype occurred a few times. The chain is built from TRBV12-3 or TRBV12-4 and TRBJ1-4; the match to TRBD1 covers 10 bases. The CDR3 length is 16 residues. V was clipped by 5 bases and J by 5 bases; unmatched bases: 8. CDR3 in DNA: TGTGCCAGCAGTCTGAGACCGGGACAGGGGAATGAAAAACTGTTTTTT. Protein product: CASSLRPGQGNEKLFF.

This clonotype has just a few counts. The V call is TRBV6-5, the J call TRBJ1-2; D remains unclear. CDR3 length: 16 amino acids. From germline, CDR1 is MNHEY and CDR2 SVGAGI. V was trimmed by 8 bases and J by 0 bases, leaving 19 bases between them. CDR3 bases: TGTGCCAGCCCCCCCCGAGGCAGACTAGCTAACTATGGCTACACCTTC. This sequence encodes CASPPRGRLANYGYTF.

This clonotype was found a few times. V is TRBV5-1 and J is TRBJ2-7; 8 positions match TRBD1. Losses at the gene ends were 2 bases for V and 2 bases for J; bases not matched to a gene: 6. This CDR3 is built from 15 residues. Germline V lookup: CDR1 SGHRS, CDR2 YFSETQ. CDR3 nucleotides: TGCGCCAGCAGCTTACTGACAGGGGCGGCCTACGAGCAGTACTTC. Translating it yields CASSLLTGAAYEQYF.

This clonotype was seen more than once but under ten times. This rearrangement joins TRBV4-1 to TRBJ2-5, with TRBD1 as a possible D gene (6 bases). V was trimmed by 5 bases and J by 2 bases, leaving 18 bases between them. CDR3 size: 16 residues. CDR1 and CDR2 from the germline V gene are MGHRA and YSYEKL. The CDR3 sequence: CASSWGAGVLQETQYF. In DNA, the CDR3 is TGCGCCAGCAGCTGGGGAGCAGGGGTCCTACAAGAGACCCAGTACTTC.

This clonotype was observed a handful of times. The V call is TRBV27, the J call TRBJ1-6; D might be TRBD1 (6 bases). V lost 2 bases to trimming and J lost 9 bases, with 14 bases between them. There are 15 residues in the CDR3. CDR1 is MNHEY and CDR2 is SMNVEV in the germline V gene (reference sequence). The chain's CDR3 is CASSLRGGTPSPLHF. Here the CDR3 DNA reads TGTGCCAGCAGTTTAAGGGGGGGCACCCCTTCACCCCTCCACTTT.

This clonotype was detected a few times. The CDR3 DNA sequence: TGCGCCAGCAGCCAAGATCTCGACTGGAATTCACCCCTCCACTTT. As protein: CASSQDLDWNSPLHF. J is TRBJ1-6 and V is TRBV4-3; D is undetermined. This CDR3 has 15 residues. The germline V gene encodes CDR1 LGHNA and CDR2 YSLEER. The ends were cut back, 0 bases at V and 7 bases at J, with 10 bases in the middle.

This clonotype was counted many times. This sequence joins TRBV7-2 and TRBJ2-7, with unresolved D. V shed 3 bases and J shed 7 bases, with 16 bases lying between them. This CDR3 contains 14 residues. CDR1 and CDR2 from the germline V gene are SGHTA and FQGNSA. CDR3 DNA sequence: TGTGCCAGCAGCTTGTACGATACTACGGTGGAGCAGTACTTC. Translated: CASSLYDTTVEQYF.

The rearrangement joins TRBV12-3 or TRBV12-4 to TRBJ1-5; the D is unclear. The CDR3 sequence is 15 residues long. Trimming pared 6 bases from V and 3 bases from J, leaving 15 bases between. CDR3 residues: CASSSPVEPNQPQHF. The CDR3 DNA reads TGTGCCAGCAGCTCTCCCGTGGAGCCCAATCAGCCCCAGCATTTT.

The chain has TRBV6-7 and TRBJ2-7; TRBD1 matches 11 bases. TRBV6-7 is labeled an ORF, and its function is uncertain. The CDR3 totals 13 residues. The junction had 7 bases not matched to a gene; V was cut back by 9 bases and J by 6 bases. CDR3 sequence: CASRGQGGIEQYF. DNA for the CDR3: TGTGCCAGTAGGGGACAGGGGGGGATCGAGCAGTACTTC.

Concerning this clonotype itself: A much more abundant neighbour one base away suggests this may be a read error. The rearrangement links TRBV7-2 to TRBJ1-5; D ambiguous. CDR1 is SGHTA and CDR2 is FQGNSA in the germline V gene. The CDR3 loop spans 12 amino acids. V shed 5 bases and J shed 8 bases, with 10 bases lying between them. CDR3: CASSPTREPQHF. DNA of the CDR3: TGTGCCAGCAGCCCAACGAGGGAGCCCCAGCATTTT.

Details on this clonotype: The junction departs from the called germline gene at one end, perhaps through a read error. The chain links TRBV7-6 to TRBJ2-1; 11 bases are a match to TRBD1. Germline assignment: CDR1 SGHVS and CDR2 FNYEAQ. The CDR3 is 16 amino acids. CDR3 in DNA: TGTGCCAGCAGGTTAGGGGACAGGGGGGTCCTGGGTGAGCAGTTCTTC. This gives the protein CASRLGDRGVLGEQFF. The full variable domain, with the rest looked up from reference TRBV7-6 and TRBJ2-1, is GAGVSQSPRYKVTKRGQDVALRCDPISGHVSLYWYRQALGQGPEFLTYFNYEAQQDKSGLPNDRFSAERPEGSISTLTIQRTEQRDSAMYRCASRLGDRGVLGEQFFGPGTRLTVL.